Listed here are 27 T cell receptor beta chains from one sample, sequenced in a study of T cell changes during pregnancy in multiple sclerosis. The protocol was immunoSEQ multiplex PCR, while the TCRdb copy is restricted to in-frame clones and leaves out a portion. The sample yields more than 35,000 clones, about 91% seen once. The material sequenced was CD8+ T cells from peripheral blood mononuclear cells, taken after pregnancy. All receptors come from a female donor with multiple sclerosis, enrolled in a pregnancy study.

The genes are TRBV10-3 and TRBJ2-1; tentative D call: TRBD2 (6 bases). CDR1 and CDR2 (germline): ENHRY, SYGVKD. The CDR3 totals 13 residues. V lost 7 bases to trimming and J lost 6 bases, with 13 bases between them. CDR3 sequence (DNA): TGTGCCATCAAGGAAGGGGAGGCCAATGAGCAGTTCTTC. This gives the protein CAIKEGEANEQFF.

J is TRBJ2-7 and V is TRBV19, with D tentatively TRBD1 (6 bases). CDR1 LNHDA and CDR2 SQIVND come from the germline V gene (reference sequence). Between the trimmed V and J ends, which lost 3 bases and 1 base, there was a span of 7 bases. The CDR3 contains 13 residues. CDR3 protein: CASSIQGSYEQYF. CDR3 coding DNA: TGTGCCAGTAGTATCCAGGGGTCCTACGAGCAGTACTTC.

The chain employs TRBV9 and TRBJ1-2; D gene unclear. Looked up from germline, CDR1 is SGDLS and CDR2 is YYNGEE. The germline V and J ends were trimmed by 2 bases and 8 bases, with 13 bases remaining between them. This CDR3 region has 13 residues. The CDR3 reads CASSVARSGGYTF. The CDR3 nucleotides read TGTGCCAGCAGCGTGGCCCGATCGGGGGGCTACACCTTC.

The rearrangement uses TRBV5-1 and TRBJ2-7, with 7 bases aligning to TRBD1. V was pared by 0 bases and J by 2 bases, with 11 bases of the junction left unmatched. Germline V gene sequence: CDR1 SGHRS, CDR2 YFSETQ. This CDR3 region has 17 residues. CDR3 nucleotides: TGCGCCAGCAGCTTGGATGGTATCACCGGGACAGCCTACGAGCAGTACTTC. Encoded protein: CASSLDGITGTAYEQYF.

V gene TRBV7-9 combines with J gene TRBJ2-7; 10 nucleotides agree with TRBD1. V trimming: 5 bases; J trimming: 2 bases; junction bases outside the gene matches: 12. Germline loops: CDR1 SEHNR, CDR2 FQNEAQ (reference sequence). The CDR3 consists of 17 residues. The CDR3 coding sequence is TGTGCCAGCAGCGCGAAGGACAGGGGGACAAATCCCTACGAGCAGTACTTC. It encodes CASSAKDRGTNPYEQYF. The whole variable domain, filled in from reference TRBV7-9 and TRBJ2-7, reads DTGVSQNPRHKITKRGQNVTFRCDPISEHNRLYWYRQTLGQGPEFLTYFQNEAQLEKSRLLSDRFSAERPKGSFSTLEIQRTEQGDSAMYLCASSAKDRGTNPYEQYFGPGTRLTVT.

The V and J genes are TRBV29-1 and TRBJ1-2, with 7 bases that match TRBD1. This CDR3 has 14 residues. Germline-derived CDR1 and CDR2 are SQVTM and ANQGSEA. Unmatched junction bases numbered 10, after V lost 6 bases and J lost 3 bases. The CDR3 sequence: CSVPDRAGDYGYTF. CDR3 DNA: TGCAGCGTCCCCGACAGGGCGGGTGACTATGGCTACACCTTC.

This chain links TRBV6-1 with TRBJ1-2; D is ambiguous. CDR3 size: 15 residues. Germline loops: CDR1 MNHNS, CDR2 SASEGT. Trimming removed 3 bases at V and 5 bases at J, with 16 bases between. The CDR3 reads CASSDPTPAGYGYTF. The CDR3 bases are TGTGCCAGCAGTGACCCCACGCCGGCGGGATATGGCTACACCTTC.

For the CDR3, the DNA is TGTGCCAGCAGTGAAGCTTTTTTAGACAGGGGGGACTACACCTTC. Its protein is CASSEAFLDRGDYTF. The chain joins TRBV6-1 to TRBJ1-2; 9 nucleotides align to TRBD1. The CDR3 runs 15 residues. V shed 0 bases, J shed 10 bases, and the junction held 9 bases outside the gene matches. Per the germline V gene, CDR1 is MNHNS and CDR2 is SASEGT.

On this clone itself: Relative to the germline gene, one junction end is altered; a read error may explain this. The chain links TRBV6-1 to TRBJ2-1, with D possibly TRBD2 on 6 matching bases. The CDR3 is 17 amino acids. The germline V gene has CDR1 MNHNS and CDR2 SASEGT. The CDR3 coding sequence is TGTGCCAGCAGTGCCTTAGGCCGGCGGGGCCACTACACTGAGCAGTTCTTC. Translating it yields CASSALGRRGHYTEQFF.

V usage is TRBV5-1 and J usage is TRBJ1-2, with TRBD1 matching over 7 bases. The CDR3 loop spans 14 amino acids. The germline CDR1 and CDR2 sequences are SGHRS and YFSETQ. J gave up 6 bases and V 0 bases, and 5 bases lay outside the gene matches. The chain's CDR3 is CASSLAYGTDGYTF. CDR3 DNA sequence: TGCGCCAGCAGCTTGGCCTACGGGACAGATGGCTACACCTTC.

CDR3 residues: CASSYRLLLEQYF. CDR3 in DNA: TGTGCCAGCAGTTACAGACTTCTCCTCGAGCAGTACTTC. This chain connects TRBV6-6 to TRBJ2-7; no definite D call. The CDR3 length is 13 residues. V was trimmed by 2 bases and J by 6 bases, leaving 11 bases between them. CDR1 is MNHNY, CDR2 SVGAGI, per germline (reference sequence).

The rearrangement joins TRBV18 to TRBJ2-7; 7 nucleotides agree with TRBD1. CDR3 length: 14 residues. Germline lookup yields CDR1 KGHSH and CDR2 LQKENI. Trimming took 3 bases from V and 3 from J; bases not matched to a gene: 5. CDR3 sequence: CASSPDRVYYEQYF. CDR3 sequence (DNA): TGTGCCAGCTCACCCGACAGGGTATACTACGAGCAGTACTTC. Full variable domain (missing parts from reference TRBV18 and TRBJ2-7): NAGVMQNPRHLVRRRGQEARLRCSPMKGHSHVYWYRQLPEEGLKFMVYLQKENIIDESGMPKERFSAEFPKEGPSILRIQQVVRGDSAAYFCASSPDRVYYEQYFGPGTRLTVT.

The rearrangement uses TRBV19 and TRBJ1-3; D possibly corresponds to TRBD1 (6 bases). This CDR3 has 13 amino acids. The germline gives CDR1 LNHDA, CDR2 SQIVND (reference sequence). Trimming took off 8 bases at V and 4 bases at J, with 12 bases between the two ends. In nucleotides, the CDR3 is TGTGCCAGTTGGGGGCCAGGGGGAAACACCATATATTTT. It encodes CASWGPGGNTIYF.

The chain joins TRBV7-2 to TRBJ2-3, with TRBD2 matching 9 bases. V lost 2 bases and J lost 0; bases outside the gene matches: 3. Looked up from germline, CDR1 is SGHTA and CDR2 is FQGNSA. CDR3 size: 16 residues. The CDR3 sequence: CASSLPSGVSTDTQYF. In DNA form, the CDR3 reads TGTGCCAGCAGCTTACCTAGCGGGGTGAGCACAGATACGCAGTATTTT.

J is TRBJ2-1 and V is TRBV5-1, with D perhaps matching TRBD1 (6 bases). The CDR3 runs to 15 residues. CDR1 SGHRS and CDR2 YFSETQ come from the germline V gene. Trimming stripped 3 bases from V and 2 bases from J, with 12 bases between. The CDR3 here is CASSSRDTTYNEQFF. The DNA for the CDR3 is TGCGCCAGCAGCTCCCGGGACACCACCTACAATGAGCAGTTCTTC.

V and J are TRBV5-8 and TRBJ2-5, with D possibly matching TRBD2 (6 bases). V lost 4 bases, J lost 1 base, and 14 bases lay in between. Per germline, CDR1 SGHTS and CDR2 YDEGEE. The CDR3 loop spans 15 amino acids. CDR3 sequence reads: CASSQEGLFQETQYF. For the CDR3, the DNA is TGTGCCAGCAGCCAAGAGGGACTGTTCCAAGAGACCCAGTACTTC. The full variable domain, in which reference TRBV5-8 and TRBJ2-5 provide the parts outside the CDR3, is EAGVTQSPTHLIKTRGQQATLRCSPISGHTSVYWYQQALGLGLQFLLWYDEGEERNRGNFPPRFSGRQFPNYSSELNVNALELEDSALYLCASSQEGLFQETQYFGPGTRLLVL.

This chain uses TRBV11-2 with TRBJ2-5; maybe TRBD2 (6 bases). CDR1 is SGHAT, CDR2 FQNNGV, per germline. Deletions cut 5 bases from V and 3 bases from J, with 13 bases between. The CDR3 sequence is 14 residues long. The CDR3 nucleotides are TGTGCCAGCAGCGCCCCCCCGGGAGAAGAGACCCAGTACTTC. Translating it yields CASSAPPGEETQYF.

The chain recombines TRBV7-6 with TRBJ1-4; possibly TRBD1 for D (5 bases). Trimming shortened V by 3 bases and J by 0 bases, and 14 bases separated the two germline ends. The CDR3 covers 17 residues. Per the germline V gene, CDR1 is SGHVS and CDR2 is FNYEAQ. The CDR3 nucleotides are TGTGCCAGCAGCTTTGACACCCAGGGCGCAACTAATGAAAAACTGTTTTTT. Residues: CASSFDTQGATNEKLFF.

This sequence joins TRBV6-6 and TRBJ1-6; 7 bases are shared with TRBD1. Germline loops: CDR1 MNHNY, CDR2 SVGAGI (reference sequence). This CDR3 contains 15 residues. With V trimmed by 2 bases and J by 8 bases, 6 bases remained unmatched. The CDR3 sequence: CASSYEGTADSPLHF. The CDR3 nucleotides are TGTGCCAGCAGTTACGAAGGGACAGCCGATTCACCCCTCCACTTT.

This chain uses TRBV5-1 with TRBJ2-7, with 13 bases lining up with TRBD2. Germline lookup yields CDR1 SGHRS and CDR2 YFSETQ. The J segment lost 6 bases and the V segment lost 4 bases, leaving 13 bases of the junction unmatched. This CDR3 has 17 residues. CDR3 bases: TGCGCCAGCAGCAAAGGGACTAGCGGGATAAGAAACCTCGAGCAGTACTTC. Translated, it gives CASSKGTSGIRNLEQYF.

This sequence joins TRBV5-6 and TRBJ1-5, with no clear D. This CDR3 is built from 17 residues. Germline CDR1 SGHDT, CDR2 YYEEEE. The V end lost 4 bases, the J end lost 2 bases, and 19 bases lay between the germline ends. The CDR3 DNA reads TGTGCCAGCAGCAGGTCGGCGGGAGTTTGGGGCAATCAGCCCCAGCATTTT. As protein: CASSRSAGVWGNQPQHF.

This chain joins TRBV5-8 and TRBJ1-5; D possibly corresponds to TRBD1 (5 bases). CDR1 SGHTS and CDR2 YDEGEE come from the germline V gene. The CDR3 extends over 14 amino acids. Trimming pared 1 base from V and 3 bases from J, leaving 8 bases between. DNA of the CDR3: TGTGCCAGCAGCTTGAGACAGTCCAATCAGCCCCAGCATTTT. Translated, it gives CASSLRQSNQPQHF.

The CDR3 region has the DNA TGTGCCAGCAGTGGTGGGCTCTCTGGAAACACCATATATTTT. Translation gives CASSGGLSGNTIYF. The chain carries TRBV9 and TRBJ1-3, with D uncertain. Germline V lookup: CDR1 SGDLS, CDR2 YYNGEE. The CDR3 sequence is 14 residues long. Trimming removed 5 bases from V and 0 bases from J, with 9 bases in between.

The rearrangement joins TRBV4-1 to TRBJ1-5; weak D call: TRBD1 (6 bases). The CDR3 loop spans 16 amino acids. V lost 3 bases to trimming and J lost 0 bases, with 12 bases between them. Germline CDR1 MGHRA, CDR2 YSYEKL. The CDR3 nucleotides read TGCGCCAGCAGCCAGGGACACGAAAATAGCAATCAGCCCCAGCATTTT. Translating it yields CASSQGHENSNQPQHF.

The chain combines TRBV6-5 with TRBJ1-5; D perhaps matches TRBD1 (5 bases). The CDR3 runs 13 residues. The V end was cut by 5 bases, the J end by 3 bases, with 8 bases between. Germline V lookup: CDR1 MNHEY, CDR2 SVGAGI. The CDR3 sequence: CASSGAFNQPQHF. As DNA, the CDR3 is TGTGCCAGCAGTGGGGCCTTCAATCAGCCCCAGCATTTT.

The chain recombines TRBV27 with TRBJ2-2; 7 nucleotides align to TRBD1. Germline V gene data show CDR1 as MNHEY and CDR2 as SMNVEV (reference sequence). The CDR3 consists of 15 residues. The V and J ends lost 6 bases and 7 bases, in that order; junction bases with no gene match: 11. The CDR3 here is CASSPPGTAVGELFF. CDR3 in DNA: TGTGCCAGCAGCCCCCCCGGGACAGCAGTCGGGGAGCTGTTTTTT.

This clone was found a few times. The chain is built from TRBV11-1 and TRBJ1-1; TRBD1 matches 11 bases. The CDR3 is made up of 13 amino acids. Looked up from germline, CDR1 is SGHAT and CDR2 is FQDESV (reference sequence). Germline trimming cut 4 bases from V and 8 bases from J; bases unmatched to any gene: 3. The CDR3 DNA is TGTGCCAGCAGCTCGGGACAGGGGGTCGAAGCTTTCTTT. Its translation: CASSSGQGVEAFF. Complete variable domain (other parts from reference TRBV11-1 and TRBJ1-1): EAEVAQSPRYKITEKSQAVAFWCDPISGHATLYWYRQILGQGPELLVQFQDESVVDDSQLPKDRFSAERLKGVDSTLKIQPAELGDSAMYLCASSSGQGVEAFFGQGTRLTVV.